The clone carrying this T cell receptor beta chain was counted many times. The record originates from a study of response to subunit inactivated influenza vaccine. TCRdb re-called the RT-PCR reads with MiXCR, one entry per CDR3 protein. The sample yields more than 500,000 distinct CDR3 sequences, approximately 11% seen once. The germline V gene encodes CDR1 SGHVS and CDR2 FQNEAQ. The CDR3 loop spans 15 amino acids. Trimming removed 3 bases from V and 1 base from J; junction bases left unmatched: 2. These data are also associated with another study on T cells expressing NK-cell markers. Turning to that study: 5'RACE template switching with UMIs generated TCR beta cDNA.

The source is a middle-aged man who received an inactivated influenza vaccine. The V and J genes are TRBV7-8 and TRBJ1-1; 10 nucleotides agree with TRBD1. This sample comprised PBMCs from blood, obtained on the day of vaccination. CDR3 coding DNA: TGTGCCAGCAGCTTGGGACAGGGGACGAACACTGAAGCTTTCTTT. Translated, it gives CASSLGQGTNTEAFF.